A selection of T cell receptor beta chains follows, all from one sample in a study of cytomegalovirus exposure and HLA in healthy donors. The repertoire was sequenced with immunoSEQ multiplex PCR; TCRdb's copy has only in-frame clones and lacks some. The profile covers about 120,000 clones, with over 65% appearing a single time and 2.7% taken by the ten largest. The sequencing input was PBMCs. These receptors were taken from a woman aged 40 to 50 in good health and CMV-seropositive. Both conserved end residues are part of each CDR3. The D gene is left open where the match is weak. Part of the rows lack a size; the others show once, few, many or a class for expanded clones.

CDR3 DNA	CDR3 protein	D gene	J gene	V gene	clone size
TGTGCCAGCAGCACGGGATCTAGCGGGAGGCCGGGAGAGCAGTACTTC	CASSTGSSGRPGEQYF	TRBD2	TRBJ2-7	TRBV5-4	few
TGCGCCAGCAGCTTGCAGGCTACCACAGATACGCAGTATTTT	CASSLQATTDTQYF	-	TRBJ2-3	TRBV5-1	-
TGTGCCTGGAGTGTTCGTCTAGCGGGAGGCGAGCAGTACTTC	CAWSVRLAGGEQYF	TRBD2	TRBJ2-7	TRBV30	-
TGTGCCATCAGTGGAGGGACTAGCGGGGGTCCCTACAATGAGCAGTTCTTC	CAISGGTSGGPYNEQFF	TRBD2	TRBJ2-1	TRBV10-3	-
TGTGCCAGCAGCCTACAGGGGTTGACTGAAGCTTTCTTT	CASSLQGLTEAFF	TRBD1	TRBJ1-1	TRBV7-9	-
TGTGCCAGCAGTGACTCAGCGGGAGAGTTAAATACGCAGTATTTT	CASSDSAGELNTQYF	TRBD2	TRBJ2-3	TRBV6-4	-
TGTGCCAGCAGCCGGGACAGGGGCGACGAGCAGTACTTC	CASSRDRGDEQYF	TRBD1	TRBJ2-7	TRBV9	-
TGTGCCAGCAGCTTAACGAATGGGGGCTCTGGCTACACCTTC	CASSLTNGGSGYTF	-	TRBJ1-2	TRBV7-3	-
TGTGCCAGCAGCTTGTTACAGGGGGCCGGGGAGCTGTTTTTT	CASSLLQGAGELFF	TRBD1	TRBJ2-2	TRBV5-6	few
TGTGCCAGCAGTGCGGGGCTAGCGGGGTCCTCAGGGCGCACAGATACGCAGTATTTT	CASSAGLAGSSGRTDTQYF	TRBD2	TRBJ2-3	TRBV6-1	-
TGTGCCAGCGGTGGGGGGGGGCGCGGATATAGCAATCAGCCCCAGCATTTT	CASGGGGRGYSNQPQHF	-	TRBJ1-5	TRBV6-1	-